This T cell receptor beta chain was obtained from a study of blood T cells in healthy people across ages. On this clonotype: The antigen is not known. Given a much more abundant clone one base away, this may be a read error.

Primers used in a second PCR of about 6 to 12 cycles were a sample-barcoded 5' primer and a J-beta primer mix. Each cDNA molecule, via a template-switch adaptor with 12 random nucleotides, was tagged. TCRdb independently ran MiXCR on the 5' RACE reads; one entry per CDR3 protein. The top ten clones hold 15% to 20% of a sample with around 870,000 distinct CDR3 sequences, 29% of them seen once. CDR3 length: 13 residues. CDR1 and CDR2 (germline): SGHAT, FQNNGV. Overall study findings and caveats: Leaving the PBMCs unsorted stopped any conclusive comparison of naive versus antigen-experienced cells. The long-lived group displayed more naive CD4+ cells, plus higher diversity, than the aged donors did.

Sequenced sample: blood. This sequence originates from a woman of 80 years or more in good health. The chain uses TRBV11-2 and TRBJ2-5, with D tentatively TRBD1 (6 bases). The CDR3 DNA reads TGTGCCAACAGCTGGGACAACCAAGAGACCCAGTACTTC. Amino acids: CANSWDNQETQYF.